Presented here are 9 T cell receptor beta chains from one specimen sequenced in a study of T cells in localized non-small cell lung cancer. Generated by immunoSEQ multiplex PCR, the TCRdb table keeps only in-frame clones and is missing some. Among some 4,500 clones listed, 25% to 35% were seen once. The sequences come from lung tumor tissue, collected before any cancer treatment. The source of these receptors is a man aged 40-75 years with stage III squamous cell lung carcinoma.

V is TRBV6-8 and J is TRBJ2-6; D unresolved. V lost 3 bases and J 4 bases, leaving 10 bases between the germline ends. Germline lookup yields CDR1 MNHGY and CDR2 SAAAGT. This CDR3 contains 15 residues. CDR3 DNA sequence: TGTGCCAGCAGTTATATTACGGCGGGGGCCAACGTCCTGACTTTC. As protein: CASSYITAGANVLTF.

The sample holds a few counts of this clone. In DNA, the CDR3 is TGCGCCAGCAGCTATGGCAGGGTTGAGGATACGCAGTATTTT. Translated, it gives CASSYGRVEDTQYF. The rearrangement uses TRBV1 and TRBJ2-3; TRBD1, the table's D call, was not compared with the DNA. TRBV1 is termed a pseudogene. This CDR3 has 14 amino acids.

Only a few counts were recorded for this clone. The chain joins TRBV6-8 to TRBJ1-1; D gene unclear. In germline, CDR1 is MNHGY, CDR2 SAAAGT. V shed 5 bases and J shed 2 bases, with 12 bases lying between them. CDR3 length equals 14 residues. The CDR3 region has the DNA TGTGCCAGCAGTCAGACTGATACCAACACTGAAGCTTTCTTT. This codes for CASSQTDTNTEAFF.

This chain connects TRBV6-8 to TRBJ1-2, with D perhaps matching TRBD1 (5 bases). Germline CDR1 and CDR2: MNHGY and SAAAGT. V shed 5 bases and J shed 8 bases, with 12 bases lying between them. This CDR3 has 12 amino acids. DNA of the CDR3: TGTGCCAGCAGTAAGCAGGGCGGGGGCTACACCTTC. Residues: CASSKQGGGYTF.

This clone was seen a handful of times. The V and J genes are TRBV14 and TRBJ1-4; tentative D call: TRBD1 (6 bases). V was trimmed by 2 bases and J by 5 bases, leaving 12 bases between them. The CDR3 spans 15 residues. Germline CDR1 is SGHDN and CDR2 is FVKESK. CDR3 residues: CASSQLKGQNEKLFF. The DNA of the CDR3 is TGTGCCAGCAGCCAACTCAAAGGACAGAATGAAAAACTGTTTTTT.

By proportion, this clone is medium-sized. This rearrangement joins TRBV6-8 to TRBJ1-5, with TRBD1 matching 9 bases. The trim removed 2 bases at V and 9 bases at J, leaving 8 bases unmatched. Germline V gene sequence: CDR1 MNHGY, CDR2 SAAAGT. CDR3 length: 15 amino acids. CDR3 amino acids: CASSYPDRGGRPQHF. The CDR3 nucleotides read TGTGCCAGCAGTTACCCGGACAGGGGAGGCAGGCCCCAGCATTTT.

By share of the sample, this clone is medium-sized. The rearrangement uses TRBV11-3 and TRBJ1-4; D is possibly TRBD1 (5 bases). The CDR3 has 15 amino acids. CDR1 SGHNT and CDR2 YENEEA come from the germline V gene. V was cut by 1 base and J by 4 bases, with 10 bases left in between. The CDR3 region has the DNA TGTGCCAGCAGCTTAGGGGGACCAATTAATGAAAAACTGTTTTTT. Residues: CASSLGGPINEKLFF.

Judged by abundance, this clone is medium-sized. This chain connects TRBV6-8 to TRBJ1-2; a weak D match, TRBD1 (5 bases). Germline V gene lookup returns CDR1 MNHGY and CDR2 SAAAGT. The CDR3 is 14 residues long. Trimming stripped 4 bases from V and 6 bases from J, with 15 bases between. CDR3 sequence (DNA): TGTGCCAGCAGTTCCCAAGCTGGGGGTGATGGCTACACCTTC. Translation gives CASSSQAGGDGYTF.

This clone rates as medium-sized. This chain links TRBV11-3 with TRBJ1-5; TRBD1 matches at 8 bases. Germline V CDR1 and CDR2: SGHNT, YENEEA. The CDR3 sequence is 17 residues long. Losses at the gene ends were 1 base for V and 4 bases for J; bases not matched to a gene: 9. The CDR3 nucleotides read TGTGCCAGCAGCTTAGGGACCGGGACAGGAACGAATCAGCCCCAGCATTTT. Amino acid sequence: CASSLGTGTGTNQPQHF.